This TCR beta chain stems from a study of T cell responses to AZD1222 COVID-19 vaccine. Study-wide results and limits: Distributed over spike, vaccine-associated CD4 TCRs predominated at 160-218 and 743-854.

TCRdb's copy holds only in-frame clones and misses some; the assay was immunoSEQ multiplex PCR. The sample holds just over 150,000 clones; 87% are singletons and the top ten take approximately 9.1%. In regard to this clone: Its antigen is not known.

Germline V gene data show CDR1 as SGHRS and CDR2 as YFSETQ. There are 13 residues in the CDR3. V lost 7 bases to trimming and J lost 1 base; unmatched junction nucleotides: 1. This sample comprised peripheral blood, obtained 28 days after the second AZD1222 dose. This sequence originates from an adult who received the AZD1222 COVID-19 vaccine. This chain uses TRBV5-1 with TRBJ2-2, with 7 nucleotides matching TRBD1. The CDR3, as DNA: TGCGCCAGCGGGGACAGGAACACCGGGGAGCTGTTTTTT. This encodes CASGDRNTGELFF.